The clone carrying this TCR beta chain was detected ten times or more. This beta chain is a stray sequence in a library constructed for alpha chains; its clone size is not meaningful. Time point meaning: sample taken at primary tumor resection. Extraction of whole RNA from tumor, nontumor lung or frozen PBMC preceded unsorted sequencing. The donor population consisted of more than 55 patients with untreated, early-stage non-small cell lung cancer. This sample is part of a study of spatial heterogeneity in lung cancer. TCRdb recomputed calls from the 5' RACE reads with MiXCR, one row per CDR3 protein. Among roughly 10,000 distinct CDR3 sequences listed, approximately 3.5% were seen once. This TCR came from a female donor with early-stage non-small cell lung cancer. This specimen consisted of PBMCs, obtained at surgery.

CDR3 loop: CASSQFLQPSYEQYF. The CDR3 DNA sequence: TGTGCCAGCAGCCAATTCCTCCAACCATCCTACGAGCAGTACTTC. This chain joins TRBV3-1 and TRBJ2-7; D is ambiguous. The CDR3 consists of 15 residues. Trimming shortened V by 2 bases and J by 1 base, and 12 bases separated the two germline ends. CDR1 is LGHDT, CDR2 YNNKEL, per germline (reference sequence).